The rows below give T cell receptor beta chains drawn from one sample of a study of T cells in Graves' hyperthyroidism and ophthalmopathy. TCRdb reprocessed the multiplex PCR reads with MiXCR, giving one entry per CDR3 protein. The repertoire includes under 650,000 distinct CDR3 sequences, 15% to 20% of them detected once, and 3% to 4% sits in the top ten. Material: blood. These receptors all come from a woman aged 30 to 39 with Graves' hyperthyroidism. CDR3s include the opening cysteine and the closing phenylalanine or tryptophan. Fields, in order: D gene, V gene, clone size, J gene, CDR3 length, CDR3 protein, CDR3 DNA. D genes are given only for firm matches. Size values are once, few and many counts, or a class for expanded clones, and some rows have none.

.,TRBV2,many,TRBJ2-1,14,CASRGLSSYNEQFF,TGTGCCAGCAGGGGACTTAGCTCCTACAATGAGCAGTTCTTC
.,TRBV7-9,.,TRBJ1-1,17,CASSLNLVREGNTEAFF,TGTGCCAGCAGCTTAAATTTAGTTAGGGAGGGGAACACTGAAGCTTTCTTT
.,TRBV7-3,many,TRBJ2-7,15,CASSPSRVSSYEQYF,TGTGCCAGCAGCCCCTCCCGGGTGAGCTCCTACGAGCAGTACTTC
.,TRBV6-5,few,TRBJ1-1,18,CASSYSRGKKALGTEAFF,TGTGCCAGCAGTTACTCCAGGGGAAAAAAAGCCTTGGGCACTGAAGCTTTCTTT
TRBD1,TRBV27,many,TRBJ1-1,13,CASSSGGGSEAFF,TGTGCCAGCAGCTCAGGAGGGGGCAGTGAAGCTTTCTTT
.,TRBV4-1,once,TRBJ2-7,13,CASSQEGNYEQYF,TGCGCCAGCAGCCAAGAGGGCAACTACGAGCAGTACTTC
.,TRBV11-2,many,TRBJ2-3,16,CASSLVGAGSTDTQYF,TGTGCCAGCAGCTTAGTAGGGGCAGGGAGCACAGATACGCAGTATTTT
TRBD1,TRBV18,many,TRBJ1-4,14,CASSRQGLNEKLFF,TGTGCCAGCTCAAGACAGGGGTTGAATGAAAAACTGTTTTTT
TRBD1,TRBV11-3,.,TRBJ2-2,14,CASSATGDSGELFF,TGTGCCAGCAGCGCAACAGGGGATTCCGGGGAGCTGTTTTTT
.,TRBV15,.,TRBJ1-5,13,CATSRAGSQPQHF,TGTGCCACCAGCAGAGCGGGGTCTCAGCCCCAGCATTTT
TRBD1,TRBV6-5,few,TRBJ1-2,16,CASSYLRQGTIYGYTF,TGTGCCAGCAGTTACCTCCGACAGGGAACAATTTATGGCTACACCTTC
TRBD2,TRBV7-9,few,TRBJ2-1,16,CASSFVGLAEYNEQFF,TGTGCCAGCAGCTTCGTAGGACTAGCGGAATACAATGAGCAGTTCTTC
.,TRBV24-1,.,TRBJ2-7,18,CATSAPGSNLQTVYEQYF,TGTGCCACCAGTGCCCCGGGCAGTAACCTCCAGACGGTTTACGAGCAGTACTTC
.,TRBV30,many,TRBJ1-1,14,CACFTGTDNTEAFF,TGTGCCTGCTTCACCGGGACCGATAACACTGAAGCTTTCTTT
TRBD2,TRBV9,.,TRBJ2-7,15,CASSPSGSFDYEQYF,TGTGCCAGCAGCCCTAGCGGGAGTTTTGACTACGAGCAGTACTTC
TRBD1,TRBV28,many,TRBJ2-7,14,CASSFTGQGYEQYF,TGTGCCAGCAGTTTTACCGGACAGGGGTACGAGCAGTACTTC
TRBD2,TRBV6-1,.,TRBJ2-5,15,CASTYGGRARETQYF,TGTGCCAGCACCTATGGCGGGAGGGCCCGGGAGACCCAGTACTTC
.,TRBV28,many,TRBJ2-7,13,CASRDSTTYEQYF,TGTGCCAGCAGGGACAGTACTACCTACGAGCAGTACTTC
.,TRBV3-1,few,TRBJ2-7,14,CASRPRGSSYEQYF,TGTGCCAGCAGACCCAGGGGAAGCTCCTACGAGCAGTACTTC
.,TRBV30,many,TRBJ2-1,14,CAWSPGSLYNEQFF,TGTGCCTGGAGTCCCGGGTCACTCTACAATGAGCAGTTCTTC
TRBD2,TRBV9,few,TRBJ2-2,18,CASSSGTSVIAGTGELFF,TGTGCCAGCAGCTCCGGGACTAGCGTGATTGCTGGCACCGGGGAGCTGTTTTTT
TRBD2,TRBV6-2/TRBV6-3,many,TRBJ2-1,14,CASKTGGPYNEQFF,TGTGCCAGCAAAACGGGAGGGCCCTACAATGAGCAGTTCTTC
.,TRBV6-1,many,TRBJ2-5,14,CASSELQGRETQYF,TGTGCCAGCAGTGAGTTGCAGGGTAGGGAGACCCAGTACTTC
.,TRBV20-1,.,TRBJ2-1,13,CSAPGPLGNEQFF,TGCAGTGCTCCGGGCCCCCTGGGCAATGAGCAGTTCTTC
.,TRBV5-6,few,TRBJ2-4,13,CASSTAAKNIQYF,TGTGCCAGCAGCACTGCGGCCAAAAACATTCAGTACTTC
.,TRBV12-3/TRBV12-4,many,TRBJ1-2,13,CASSPLPRDGYTF,TGTGCCAGCAGTCCACTCCCAAGGGACGGCTACACCTTC
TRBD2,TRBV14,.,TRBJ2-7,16,CASSPVIRTSSYEQYF,TGTGCCAGCAGCCCCGTGATTAGGACTAGCTCCTACGAGCAGTACTTC
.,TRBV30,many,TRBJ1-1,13,CAWSVLTGTEAFF,TGTGCCTGGAGTGTTTTAACGGGTACTGAAGCTTTCTTT
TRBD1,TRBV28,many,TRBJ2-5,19,CASSLPRLRDRGTGETQYF,TGTGCCAGCAGTTTGCCGCGCCTCCGGGACAGGGGAACGGGAGAGACCCAGTACTTC